These 14 T cell receptor beta chains originate from one sample sequenced in a study. Each CDR3 protein gets one entry after TCRdb re-called the RT-PCR reads with MiXCR. The sample lists about 680,000 distinct CDR3 sequences; over 12% were seen once. Sequencing input: memory CD4+ T cells from blood. The receptors stem from a female donor in good health, serving as a healthy control.

This clonotype was seen only once. This chain links TRBV28 with TRBJ2-5; the D is unclear. The CDR3 totals 15 residues. V was trimmed by 4 bases and J by 3 bases, leaving 15 bases between them. Germline CDR1 and CDR2: MDHEN and SYDVKM. This CDR3 is CASSSFLAEKETQYF. The CDR3 DNA follows: TGTGCCAGCAGTTCCTTTCTGGCGGAAAAAGAGACCCAGTACTTC.

This clonotype was detected only a few times. V and J are TRBV19 and TRBJ1-1; D perhaps matches TRBD1 (6 bases). The germline V and J ends were trimmed by 5 bases and 4 bases, with 14 bases remaining between them. The CDR3 is 14 amino acids. Looked up from germline, CDR1 is LNHDA and CDR2 is SQIVND (reference sequence). The CDR3 here is CASSVYRESTEAFF. For the CDR3, the DNA is TGTGCCAGTAGTGTCTACAGGGAATCCACTGAAGCTTTCTTT.

The genes are TRBV6-2 or TRBV6-3 and TRBJ2-1; a weak D match, TRBD2 (6 bases). The germline CDR1 and CDR2 sequences are MNHEY and SVGEGT. Trimming removed 1 base from V and 2 bases from J, with 9 bases in between. CDR3 length equals 15 residues. CDR3 sequence: CASSYWRGPYNEQFF. For the CDR3, the DNA is TGTGCCAGCAGTTACTGGAGGGGTCCCTACAATGAGCAGTTCTTC.

A few counts support this clonotype. The chain uses TRBV10-2 and TRBJ1-1; maybe TRBD1 (5 bases). In germline, CDR1 is WSHSY, CDR2 SAAADI. V was pared by 6 bases and J by 4 bases, with 12 bases between. The CDR3 extends over 13 amino acids. DNA for the CDR3: TGCGCCAGCAGGCGGGGGGAAGCCACTGAAGCTTTCTTT. Protein: CASRRGEATEAFF.

This chain connects TRBV30 to TRBJ1-5, with 8 bases identical to TRBD1. Per the germline V gene, CDR1 is GTSNPN and CDR2 is SVGIG (reference sequence). Trimming at V came to 2 bases and at J to 7 bases, leaving 13 bases not matched to a gene. This CDR3 has 16 residues. In DNA, the CDR3 is TGTGCCTGGAGTTATAGGACAGGGATGGGAGGGCAGCCCCAGCATTTT. It codes for CAWSYRTGMGGQPQHF.

In its sample, this clonotype was seen many times. The chain carries TRBV4-2 and TRBJ2-7, with TRBD2 matching 14 bases. The V and J ends lost 5 bases and 4 bases, in that order; junction bases with no gene match: 7. The germline V gene has CDR1 LGHNA and CDR2 YNFKEQ. The CDR3 covers 16 residues. This CDR3 is CASSFGLAGGTYEQYF. The CDR3 bases are TGTGCCAGCAGCTTCGGACTAGCGGGAGGAACGTACGAGCAGTACTTC.

This clonotype was counted ten times or more. The V call is TRBV6-5, the J call TRBJ2-1; the match to TRBD2 covers 12 bases. Germline CDR1 and CDR2: MNHEY and SVGAGI. This CDR3 contains 16 residues. Germline trimming cut 0 bases from V and 8 bases from J; bases unmatched to any gene: 5. The CDR3 DNA follows: TGTGCCAGCAGTTACTCGACTAGCGGGAGCATCTATGAGCAGTTCTTC. It translates to CASSYSTSGSIYEQFF.

The table lists this clonotype with many counts. The rearrangement joins TRBV11-2 to TRBJ2-5; TRBD2 matches 12 bases. Germline values: CDR1 SGHAT, CDR2 FQNNGV. The CDR3 totals 16 residues. Trimming took 1 base from V and 5 from J; bases not matched to a gene: 5. The CDR3 region is CASSLGLAGEGETQYF. The CDR3 region has the DNA TGTGCCAGCAGCTTAGGACTAGCGGGAGAGGGGGAGACCCAGTACTTC. Based on the CDR3 plus reference TRBV11-2 and TRBJ2-5, the full variable domain is EAGVAQSPRYKIIEKRQSVAFWCNPISGHATLYWYQQILGQGPKLLIQFQNNGVVDDSQLPKDRFSAERLKGVDSTLKIQPAKLEDSAVYLCASSLGLAGEGETQYFGPGTRLLVL.

The chain combines TRBV20-1 with TRBJ2-5; 9 nucleotides match TRBD1. Germline loops: CDR1 DFQATT, CDR2 SNEGSKA (reference sequence). The length of the CDR3 is 11 residues. The V gene end was trimmed by 8 bases and the J gene end by 5 bases; junction bases not matched to a gene: 3. In DNA form, the CDR3 reads TGCAGTCCCACAGGGGGCGAGACCCAGTACTTC. This codes for CSPTGGETQYF.

CDR3 sequence reads: CASSYPMTNIQYF. In DNA form, the CDR3 reads TGTGCCAGCAGTTATCCTATGACAAACATTCAGTACTTC. The V call is TRBV6-6, the J call TRBJ2-4, with D uncertain. The CDR3 is 13 residues long. V lost 3 bases and J lost 6, with 9 bases in between. CDR1 and CDR2 from the germline V gene are MNHNY and SVGAGI (reference sequence).

The CDR3 DNA is TGTGCCACCAGTGATAACGGGGCGGGTGGAGGCAATCAGCCCCAGCATTTT. Its protein is CATSDNGAGGGNQPQHF. This chain links TRBV24-1 with TRBJ1-5, with D maybe TRBD1 (5 bases). Per germline, CDR1 KGHDR and CDR2 SFDVKD. With 3 bases removed from V and 2 bases from J, the gap between germline ends came to 16 bases. This CDR3 region has 17 residues.

V is TRBV28 and J is TRBJ2-2; D ambiguous. V dropped 7 bases and J dropped 5 bases, with 17 bases sitting between them. Germline assignment: CDR1 MDHEN and CDR2 SYDVKM. The CDR3 extends over 15 amino acids. CDR3 loop: CASTPSGVWTGELFF. The CDR3 nucleotides read TGTGCCAGCACCCCGAGTGGGGTATGGACCGGGGAGCTGTTTTTT. Full variable domain (missing parts from reference TRBV28 and TRBJ2-2): DVKVTQSSRYLVKRTGEKVFLECVQDMDHENMFWYRQDPGLGLRLIYFSYDVKMKEKGDIPEGYSVSREKKERFSLILESASTNQTSMYLCASTPSGVWTGELFFGEGSRLTVL.

The V gene is TRBV28, the J gene TRBJ1-2, with D unresolved. This CDR3 is 14 amino acids long. The V and J ends lost 3 bases and 6 bases respectively, with 14 bases between them. Germline assignment: CDR1 MDHEN and CDR2 SYDVKM. The CDR3 here is CASSFLLGPDGYTF. The CDR3 nucleotides are TGTGCCAGCAGTTTCCTCCTCGGTCCGGATGGCTACACCTTC.

This clonotype showed up just a few times. The chain has TRBV5-1 and TRBJ2-1, with D possibly matching TRBD2 (6 bases). V was shortened by 5 bases and J by 7 bases, with 13 bases between the two germline ends. Per the germline V gene, CDR1 is SGHRS and CDR2 is YFSETQ. This CDR3 contains 13 residues. The CDR3 protein is CASRVFGGNEQFF. In nucleotides, the CDR3 is TGCGCCAGCAGGGTATTTGGAGGGAATGAGCAGTTCTTC.